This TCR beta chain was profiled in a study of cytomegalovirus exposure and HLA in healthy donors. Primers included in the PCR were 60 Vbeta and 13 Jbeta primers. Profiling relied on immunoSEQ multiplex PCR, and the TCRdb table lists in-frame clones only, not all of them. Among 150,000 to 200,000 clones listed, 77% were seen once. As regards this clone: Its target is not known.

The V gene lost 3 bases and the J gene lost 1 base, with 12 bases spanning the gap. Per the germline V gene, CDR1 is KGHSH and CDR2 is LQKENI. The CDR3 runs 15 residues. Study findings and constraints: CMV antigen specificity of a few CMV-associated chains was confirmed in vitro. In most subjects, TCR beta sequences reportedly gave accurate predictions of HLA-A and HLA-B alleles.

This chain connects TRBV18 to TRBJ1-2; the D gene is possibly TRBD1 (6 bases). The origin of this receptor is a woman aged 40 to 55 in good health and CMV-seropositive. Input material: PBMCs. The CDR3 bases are TGTGCCAGCTCACCTGCGACAGGAGATAACTATGGCTACACCTTC. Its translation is CASSPATGDNYGYTF.